This is a list of T cell receptor beta chains from one sample in a study of blood T cell repertoires in COVID-19. Profiling relied on immunoSEQ multiplex PCR, and the TCRdb table lists in-frame clones only, not all of them. This table has about 210,000 clones, roughly nine tenths appearing once. Material for sequencing was peripheral blood. The source is a young man with acute or convalescent COVID-19. Each CDR3 is given with its conserved first and last residue. Fields, in order: V gene, D gene, J gene, clone size, CDR3 DNA, CDR3 protein. A D gene is named only where the DNA matches it firmly. Rows may omit the clone size; those that give it use once, few, many or a size class.

TRBV28	.	TRBJ1-1	.	TGTGCCAGCAGAAGTTTGGAGGGAAGCTGGAACACTGAAGCTTTCTTT	CASRSLEGSWNTEAFF
TRBV12-3/TRBV12-4	.	TRBJ1-2	.	TGTGCCAGCAGTTTCAGGGGTCTAGATGGCTACACCTTC	CASSFRGLDGYTF
TRBV7-9	.	TRBJ2-1	.	TGTGCCAGCAGCTTAGAGAGACTAGTTACGAATGAGCAGTTCTTC	CASSLERLVTNEQFF
TRBV28	TRBD1	TRBJ1-1	.	TGTGCCAGCAGAAAGACAGGGGGCTTCACTGAAGCTTTCTTT	CASRKTGGFTEAFF
TRBV4-1	.	TRBJ1-3	.	TGCGCCAGCAGCCAAGATGACCCTGGGAGTTTTGGAAACACCATATATTTT	CASSQDDPGSFGNTIYF
TRBV11-3	.	TRBJ2-2	.	TGTGCCAGCAGCCCAAGAACGGGACTCAACACCGGGGAGCTGTTTTTT	CASSPRTGLNTGELFF
TRBV28	.	TRBJ1-5	.	TGTGCCAGCACCTACGGGGGGGCGGGTCAGCCCCAGCATTTT	CASTYGGAGQPQHF
TRBV19	TRBD2	TRBJ2-3	.	TGTGCCAGTAGTAAGTTGGGGACTAGTGGACCGACAGATACGCAGTATTTT	CASSKLGTSGPTDTQYF
TRBV5-1	.	TRBJ2-7	.	TGCGCCAGCAGCTCCTTCCAGGGCTACGAGCAGTACTTC	CASSSFQGYEQYF
TRBV28	.	TRBJ2-1	.	TGTGCCAGCAGCCCCGTCCCTCCTACCGGGAGTTCCCCAAGCTCCTACAATGAGCAGTTCTTC	CASSPVPPTGSSPSSYNEQFF
TRBV28	TRBD1	TRBJ1-4	.	TGTGCCAGCAGTCCCGGGACAGGGAATGAAAAACTGTTTTTT	CASSPGTGNEKLFF
TRBV19	.	TRBJ2-3	.	TGTGCCAGTAGGGAACTAGGGAGTAGCACAGATACGCAGTATTTT	CASRELGSSTDTQYF
TRBV9	.	TRBJ2-5	.	TGTGCCAGCAGCGTAGTCGGGAGACGTCAAGAGACCCAGTACTTC	CASSVVGRRQETQYF
TRBV6-6	TRBD2	TRBJ2-7	.	TGTGCCAGCAGTCCCCGGACTAGCGGGAGGTTTACCTACGAGCAGTACTTC	CASSPRTSGRFTYEQYF
TRBV5-4	TRBD2	TRBJ2-7	.	TGTGCCAGCAGCTTGGATAGCGGGATCGGATACGAGCAGTACTTC	CASSLDSGIGYEQYF
TRBV28	.	TRBJ2-7	few	TGTGCCAGCGGAATCACAGGGGCAGGGGGGTACGAGCAGTACTTC	CASGITGAGGYEQYF
TRBV3-1/TRBV3-2	.	TRBJ2-7	.	TGTGCCAGCAGCCGGGGTTCTTCGGGATACGAGCAGTACTTC	CASSRGSSGYEQYF
TRBV18	.	TRBJ2-3	.	TGTGCCAGCTCACCACCCGTGGGGTATTCGAGGGCAGATACGCAGTATTTT	CASSPPVGYSRADTQYF
TRBV6-5	TRBD1	TRBJ1-3	.	TGTGCCAGCAGTTACTCGGGGACAGGGGGAAACACCATATATTTT	CASSYSGTGGNTIYF
TRBV11-2	.	TRBJ1-5	.	TGTGCCAGCAGCTTAGACCTCGCCACGGCCCAGCATTTT	CASSLDLATAQHF
TRBV23-1	.	TRBJ1-1	.	TGCGCCAGCAGTCCTCGGAGGGTATCTAGAACTGAAGCTTTCTTT	CASSPRRVSRTEAFF
TRBV28	TRBD2	TRBJ2-7	.	TGTGCCAGCACGACACTAGCGGGAACCGAGCAGTACTTC	CASTTLAGTEQYF
TRBV3-1/TRBV3-2	TRBD2	TRBJ2-1	.	TGTGCCAGCAGCCAACCCAATAGCGGGAGGCCCTCCAATGAGCAGTTCTTC	CASSQPNSGRPSNEQFF
TRBV15	.	TRBJ1-4	.	TGTGCCACCAGCAGAGATGGAGAAACCGGAGAAAAACTGTTTTTT	CATSRDGETGEKLFF
TRBV4-1	.	TRBJ2-2	.	TGCGCCAGCAGTCAAATTAGACAGATTAACACCGGGGAGCTGTTTTTT	CASSQIRQINTGELFF
TRBV4-1	.	TRBJ2-7	.	TGCGCCAGCAGCCAAGATCGGGATTCCTACGAGCAGTACTTC	CASSQDRDSYEQYF
TRBV15	TRBD2	TRBJ2-3	once	TGTGCCACCAGCAGGGTACTAGCGGGGGGGCCGTCTCTCACAGATACGCAGTATTTT	CATSRVLAGGPSLTDTQYF
TRBV19	.	TRBJ2-1	.	TGTGCCAGTAGTATACTTTCGGGAATTGCCTACAATGAGCAGTTCTTC	CASSILSGIAYNEQFF
TRBV27	.	TRBJ1-2	.	TGTGCCAGCAGTTTATCGCAGGGAACCTATGGCTACACCTTC	CASSLSQGTYGYTF
TRBV28	TRBD2	TRBJ2-1	.	TGTGCCAGCAGAACTAGCGGGAAATCCTACAATGAGCAGTTCTTC	CASRTSGKSYNEQFF
TRBV20-1	TRBD2	TRBJ2-1	.	TGCAGTGCTAGTTTGGCGGGAGGGCCACATGAGCAGTTCTTC	CSASLAGGPHEQFF
TRBV3-1/TRBV3-2	.	TRBJ1-6	.	TGTGCCAGCAGCCAAGCCCAGACACCCCTCCACTTT	CASSQAQTPLHF
TRBV5-1	.	TRBJ1-1	.	TGCGCCAGCAGCTTGAACCCGAACCCGGGAGGGACTGAAGCTTTCTTT	CASSLNPNPGGTEAFF
TRBV2	TRBD1	TRBJ1-5	.	TGTGCCAGCAGAGTTACAGGGGGCAGCAATCAGCCCCAGCATTTT	CASRVTGGSNQPQHF
TRBV5-1	.	TRBJ2-3	once	TGCGCCAGCAGCTCGGTTGGGGCAATTTCAACGCAGTATTTT	CASSSVGAISTQYF
TRBV25-1	.	TRBJ1-2	.	TGTGCCAGCAGTGAAAGCCTGGGTACTACAAATGGCTACACCTTC	CASSESLGTTNGYTF
TRBV9	TRBD1	TRBJ2-2	once	TGTGCCAGCAGCGTAAAGGACAGGGGTACCGGGGAGCTGTTTTTT	CASSVKDRGTGELFF
TRBV12-2	.	TRBJ1-6	.	TGTGCAAGTCGCCAACGACACAGATATAATTCACCCCTCCACTTT	CASRQRHRYNSPLHF
TRBV19	.	TRBJ2-7	few	TGTGCCAGTAGGAGGGGAGGTGGGGACTACGAGCAGTACTTC	CASRRGGGDYEQYF
TRBV5-1	.	TRBJ2-3	.	TGCGCCAGCAGCTTGATCCCGACAGATACGCAGTATTTT	CASSLIPTDTQYF